This passage covers 6 T cell receptor beta chains from one sample sequenced in a study of human T cells and chemical hapten exposure (dated by TCRdb to about 2021). The library came from RACE. The run used a NextSeq 500. In-frame beta chains were kept once TCRdb had trimmed the public reads at Q25 with fastp and called clones with MiXCR. Every distinct CDR3 protein forms one entry, paired with its most common genes and DNA. The sample table holds approximately 97,000 distinct CDR3 sequences, of which 27% were seen once. In total, the top ten clones hold approximately 10% of the sample. The time point label of this sample denotes: patch test 3, about 24 weeks after DPC sensitization. What this sample's treatment or condition label stands for: therapeutic diphenylcyclopropenone sensitization with weekly scalp DPC. The sample was whole blood, taken in connection with sensitization to the hapten diphenylcyclopropenone (DPC). All receptors come from a man aged 40-49 years with alopecia areata. Some clones in this sample may be carry-over from other donors' samples.

Only a few counts were recorded for this clonotype. The gene calls are TRBV6-1 and TRBJ1-2, with a tentative D call TRBD1 (5 bases). The CDR3 is 14 residues long. The germline CDR1 and CDR2 sequences are MNHNS and SASEGT. Trimming shortened V by 5 bases and J by 4 bases, and 14 bases separated the two germline ends. The CDR3 region has the DNA TGTGCCAGCAGTACCTCACAGGTCGGCTATGGCTACACCTTC. It is translated as CASSTSQVGYGYTF.

This clonotype was seen a handful of times. J is TRBJ2-3 and V is TRBV4-2; perhaps TRBD2 as D (6 bases). The CDR3 has 17 amino acids. The germline CDR1 and CDR2 sequences are LGHNA and YNFKEQ. With 1 base removed from V and 0 bases from J, the gap between germline ends came to 14 bases. CDR3 residues: CASSQGVGSASTDTQYF. The CDR3 region has the DNA TGTGCCAGCAGCCAAGGTGTCGGGAGCGCTAGCACAGATACGCAGTATTTT.

The chain uses TRBV7-2 and TRBJ2-3; 7 positions agree with TRBD2. Unmatched junction bases numbered 11, after V lost 8 bases and J lost 3 bases. Germline V gene sequence: CDR1 SGHTA, CDR2 FQGNSA. The CDR3 extends over 15 amino acids. CDR3 in DNA: TGTGCCAGCCGCCTTACGGGAGGTTCGACAGATACGCAGTATTTT. Its protein is CASRLTGGSTDTQYF.

This clonotype was observed a handful of times. The V gene is TRBV5-1, the J gene TRBJ2-5; D not certain. The ends were cut back, 0 bases at V and 0 bases at J, with 6 bases in the middle. Per the germline V gene, CDR1 is SGHRS and CDR2 is YFSETQ. The CDR3 is 14 residues long. The CDR3 protein is CASSLGANQETQYF. CDR3 in DNA: TGCGCCAGCAGCTTGGGGGCGAACCAAGAGACCCAGTACTTC.

V is TRBV27 and J is TRBJ2-3, with unresolved D. V was trimmed by 6 bases and J by 0 bases, leaving 7 bases between them. CDR3 length: 13 amino acids. Germline V gives CDR1 MNHEY, CDR2 SMNVEV (reference sequence). CDR3 sequence: CASRGRSTDTQYF. The DNA of the CDR3 is TGTGCCAGCAGAGGGCGAAGCACAGATACGCAGTATTTT.

This chain joins TRBV27 and TRBJ2-3; perhaps TRBD1 as D (6 bases). The CDR3 runs 15 residues. Germline V gene lookup returns CDR1 MNHEY and CDR2 SMNVEV (reference sequence). The germline V and J ends were trimmed by 5 bases and 0 bases, with 12 bases remaining between them. The CDR3 spells CASSARDTSTDTQYF. CDR3 DNA sequence: TGTGCCAGCAGTGCCCGGGACACCAGCACAGATACGCAGTATTTT.